The clone carrying this TCR beta chain was counted once. Its antigen remains unidentified. The donors were in the roughly 120-subject validation cohort; that cohort was separate from the roughly 660-subject first cohort. The repertoire was sequenced with immunoSEQ multiplex PCR; TCRdb's copy has only in-frame clones and lacks some. This table has 140,000 or so clones, roughly 92% appearing once. These data belong to a study of cytomegalovirus exposure and HLA in healthy donors. Overall study findings and caveats: Diagnosis of cytomegalovirus status made by the classifier reportedly showed high specificity and sensitivity. Some TCR beta chains (more than 150 of them) were listed as cytomegalovirus-associated.

V lost 0 bases, J lost 3 bases, and 18 bases lay in between. CDR3 length: 18 residues. The germline V gene has CDR1 LNHNV and CDR2 YYDKDF (reference sequence). The clonotype originates from a man between 18 and 29 years old in good health and CMV-seronegative. The chain carries TRBV15 and TRBJ1-3; perhaps TRBD1 as D (6 bases). The sequenced sample consisted of PBMCs. This CDR3 is CATSRDRGVDRLGNTIYF. The CDR3 bases are TGTGCCACCAGCAGAGATCGTGGGGTGGACAGACTTGGAAACACCATATATTTT. The full variable domain, completed using reference TRBV15 and TRBJ1-3, is DAMVIQNPRYQVTQFGKPVTLSCSQTLNHNVMYWYQQKSSQAPKLLFHYYDKDFNNEADTPDNFQSRRPNTSFCFLDIRSPGLGDTAMYLCATSRDRGVDRLGNTIYFGEGSWLTVV.